This TCR beta chain originates from a study of response to subunit inactivated influenza vaccine. Study observations and caveats: The study's authors posited that every seasonal influenza vaccination enlists few new T cells.

To note about this clonotype: Its antigen remains unknown.

TCRdb redid the calling of the RT-PCR reads with MiXCR, one entry per CDR3 protein. The table has around 520,000 distinct CDR3 sequences, 25% seen once. CDR1 KGHDR and CDR2 SFDVKD come from the germline V gene. This CDR3 spans 14 amino acids. Trimming pared 4 bases from V and 5 bases from J, leaving 10 bases between. The receptor was isolated from a man aged 50 or older who received an inactivated influenza vaccine. Sequences were derived from CD4+ T cells sorted from PBMCs, sampled around 5 days after vaccination. The chain uses TRBV24-1 and TRBJ1-4, with a tentative D call TRBD1 (5 bases). The CDR3 nucleotides read TGTGCCACCAGTGAATCCGGGACGAATGAAAAACTGTTTTTT. As protein: CATSESGTNEKLFF.